Following are 20 T cell receptor beta chains from one sample sequenced in a study of blood T cell repertoires in COVID-19 (dated by TCRdb to 2018 to 2021). Preparation of the library involved the immunoSEQ multiplex PCR assay. In its TCRdb copy, this immuneACCESS table keeps in-frame sequences only and misses some clones. Where compared with another copy, unresolved V genes explain less than half of these, and the others have no known cause. The sample table records approximately 260,000 clones; roughly 84% of these occur just once. More than 3% of the sample is taken by the ten largest. Sequences were obtained from PBMCs or T cells enriched from blood (not recorded which). The origin of the receptors is a man between 45 and 60 years old who had recovered from COVID-19.

This sequence joins TRBV10-1 and TRBJ2-3, with 14 positions matching TRBD2. This CDR3 comprises 16 residues. The ends lost 6 bases at V and 4 bases at J; junction bases unmatched: 6. Germline V gene sequence: CDR1 WNHNN, CDR2 SYGVQD (reference sequence). The CDR3 region has the DNA TGCGCCAGCAGCCCCGGACTAGCGGGGGGTGCAGATACGCAGTATTTT. Its protein is CASSPGLAGGADTQYF.

This clone has only one observation. The rearrangement uses TRBV9 and TRBJ2-5; the match to TRBD1 covers 7 bases. V lost 2 bases, J lost 13 bases, and 11 bases stayed unmatched. The CDR3 is made up of 13 amino acids. The germline gives CDR1 SGDLS, CDR2 YYNGEE. DNA of the CDR3: TGTGCCAGCAGCGTTGGGGAAAGGACAGGCACGTACTTC. Protein: CASSVGERTGTYF.

The rearrangement uses TRBV10-1 and TRBJ1-5; weak D call: TRBD1 (5 bases). V was clipped by 6 bases and J by 7 bases, with 19 bases between them. Per the germline V gene, CDR1 is WNHNN and CDR2 is SYGVQD (reference sequence). The CDR3 runs 15 residues. CDR3 sequence: CASRVVQGRGQPQHF. CDR3 DNA sequence: TGCGCCAGCAGAGTCGTTCAGGGTCGGGGGCAGCCCCAGCATTTT.

The chain recombines TRBV7-8 with TRBJ2-3; no reliable D call. Germline lookup yields CDR1 SGHVS and CDR2 FQNEAQ. This CDR3 contains 16 residues. Trimming took off 2 bases at V and 3 bases at J, with 15 bases between the two ends. The CDR3 loop reads CASSLRKVTSTDTQYF. The CDR3 DNA is TGTGCCAGCAGCTTACGCAAAGTCACTTCTACAGATACGCAGTATTTT.

This chain connects TRBV24-1 to TRBJ2-1; 8 bases line up with TRBD1. Germline V gene lookup returns CDR1 KGHDR and CDR2 SFDVKD. The V and J ends lost 4 bases and 0 bases, in that order; junction bases with no gene match: 4. This CDR3 is 16 amino acids long. The chain's CDR3 is CATSEKTGGSYNEQFF. The CDR3 DNA sequence: TGTGCCACCAGTGAAAAAACAGGGGGCTCCTACAATGAGCAGTTCTTC.

The CDR3 coding sequence is TGTGCCAGCAGCTTAGATCAGCAGGGTTGGGACACCGGGGAGCTGTTTTTT. Protein product: CASSLDQQGWDTGELFF. The chain uses TRBV11-3 and TRBJ2-2, with a tentative D call TRBD1 (5 bases). Trimming stripped 0 bases from V and 3 bases from J, with 14 bases between. The germline V gene has CDR1 SGHNT and CDR2 YENEEA. The CDR3 covers 17 residues.

V usage is TRBV5-1 and J usage is TRBJ1-2; D may be TRBD1 (6 bases). Trimming removed 0 bases at V and 5 bases at J, with 11 bases between. Looked up from germline, CDR1 is SGHRS and CDR2 is YFSETQ. The CDR3 length is 14 residues. The CDR3 DNA reads TGCGCCAGCAGCTTGGCGTCAGGGGAGTATGGCTACACCTTC. Translating gives CASSLASGEYGYTF.

This clone has just one count. This chain links TRBV5-6 with TRBJ1-5; 10 bases align to TRBD1. The V gene end was trimmed by 1 base and the J gene end by 6 bases; junction bases not matched to a gene: 10. The CDR3 has 17 amino acids. Germline V CDR1 and CDR2: SGHDT, YYEEEE. The CDR3 here is CASSLNSGQGRSQPQHF. CDR3 DNA sequence: TGTGCCAGCAGCTTGAATTCGGGACAGGGGCGTTCTCAGCCCCAGCATTTT. Using reference TRBV5-6 and TRBJ1-5 for the parts outside the CDR3, the full variable domain is DAGVTQSPTHLIKTRGQQVTLRCSPKSGHDTVSWYQQALGQGPQFIFQYYEEEERQRGNFPDRFSGHQFPNYSSELNVNALLLGDSALYLCASSLNSGQGRSQPQHFGDGTRLSIL.

The chain couples TRBV7-2 to TRBJ2-5; TRBD1 matches 8 bases. The germline V gene encodes CDR1 SGHTA and CDR2 FQGNSA. The trim removed 5 bases at V and 7 bases at J, leaving 6 bases unmatched. CDR3 length: 13 residues. This CDR3 reads CASSPQGGVTQYF. The CDR3 DNA follows: TGTGCCAGCAGCCCACAGGGGGGAGTGACCCAGTACTTC.

The J gene is TRBJ1-2, the V gene TRBV27; the D gene is possibly TRBD1 (6 bases). Germline lookup yields CDR1 MNHEY and CDR2 SMNVEV (reference sequence). The CDR3 consists of 13 residues. The V and J ends lost 7 bases and 8 bases respectively, with 17 bases between them. The CDR3 region has the DNA TGTGCCAGCACCAATACAGGGCTTGGAGGCTACACCTTC. Its protein is CASTNTGLGGYTF.

This chain connects TRBV5-1 to TRBJ2-7, with 12 positions matching TRBD2. The CDR3 contains 17 residues. Trimming removed 0 bases from V and 4 bases from J; junction bases left unmatched: 8. Germline values: CDR1 SGHRS, CDR2 YFSETQ. The CDR3, as DNA: TGCGCCAGCAGCTTGGAGACTAGCGGGAGCTTGGGGTACGAGCAGTACTTC. As protein: CASSLETSGSLGYEQYF.

The chain couples TRBV9 to TRBJ1-2; weak D call: TRBD1 (6 bases). The CDR3 has 16 residues. CDR1 is SGDLS, CDR2 YYNGEE, per germline. Trimming took off 1 base at V and 0 bases at J, with 13 bases between the two ends. This chain's CDR3 is CASSVSPQGANYGYTF. DNA of the CDR3: TGTGCCAGCAGCGTATCGCCACAGGGAGCTAACTATGGCTACACCTTC.

The V call is TRBV9, the J call TRBJ2-3; D unresolved. Germline lookup yields CDR1 SGDLS and CDR2 YYNGEE. Trimming shortened V by 4 bases and J by 2 bases, and 11 bases separated the two germline ends. This CDR3 is built from 14 residues. The CDR3 here is CASSLQVNTDTQYF. DNA for the CDR3: TGTGCCAGCAGCCTGCAGGTTAACACAGATACGCAGTATTTT. Looking up the rest from reference TRBV9 and TRBJ2-3 gives the full variable domain: DSGVTQTPKHLITATGQRVTLRCSPRSGDLSVYWYQQSLDQGLQFLIQYYNGEERAKGNILERFSAQQFPDLHSELNLSSLELGDSALYFCASSLQVNTDTQYFGPGTRLTVL.

The J gene is TRBJ2-7, the V gene TRBV7-9; 9 positions agree with TRBD2. CDR1 is SEHNR and CDR2 is FQNEAQ in the germline V gene (reference sequence). The trim removed 5 bases at V and 5 bases at J, leaving 16 bases unmatched. The CDR3 covers 17 residues. The CDR3 DNA reads as TGTGCCAGCAGCGCCCCCTGGCGGGAGGGGCTTTTTCACGAGCAGTACTTC. Amino acid sequence: CASSAPWREGLFHEQYF.

The J gene is TRBJ2-7, the V gene TRBV6-5; D may be TRBD2 (5 bases). The CDR3 has 13 amino acids. The V end was cut by 11 bases, the J end by 6 bases, with 20 bases between. The germline V gene has CDR1 MNHEY and CDR2 SVGAGI. The CDR3 sequence: CACRRGRGSEQYF. In nucleotides, the CDR3 is TGTGCCTGTCGACGGGGTCGGGGTAGCGAGCAGTACTTC.

This clone was seen only a few times. The V gene is TRBV9, the J gene TRBJ1-6; a weak D match, TRBD1 (6 bases). The CDR3 contains 15 residues. V was shortened by 3 bases and J by 10 bases, with 17 bases between the two germline ends. Germline CDR1 is SGDLS and CDR2 is YYNGEE. The CDR3 DNA reads TGTGCCAGCAGCGCTTGGTCCCAGGGGACCTCACCCCTCCACTTT. It is translated as CASSAWSQGTSPLHF. The entire variable domain, with the rest obtained from reference TRBV9 and TRBJ1-6, is as follows: DSGVTQTPKHLITATGQRVTLRCSPRSGDLSVYWYQQSLDQGLQFLIQYYNGEERAKGNILERFSAQQFPDLHSELNLSSLELGDSALYFCASSAWSQGTSPLHFGNGTRLTVT.

V gene TRBV28 combines with J gene TRBJ2-6; 10 positions agree with TRBD2. The germline V gene has CDR1 MDHEN and CDR2 SYDVKM. Trimming took 3 bases from V and 0 from J; bases not matched to a gene: 8. CDR3 length: 19 residues. Here the CDR3 reads CASSFFSRLAGSGANVLTF. CDR3 DNA: TGTGCCAGCAGTTTTTTTTCTCGACTAGCGGGCTCTGGGGCCAACGTCCTGACTTTC.

This clone appeared once. This chain joins TRBV19 and TRBJ1-5; 11 bases align to TRBD1. This CDR3 has 16 amino acids. The V and J ends lost 4 bases and 6 bases, in that order; junction bases with no gene match: 8. Per germline, CDR1 LNHDA and CDR2 SQIVND (reference sequence). CDR3 in DNA: TGTGCCAGTAGTAGTTATGGGACAGGGGGTACTCAGCCCCAGCATTTT. Amino acid sequence: CASSSYGTGGTQPQHF.

This clone was detected only once. V usage is TRBV7-3 and J usage is TRBJ2-2; a weak D match, TRBD2 (5 bases). The V end was cut by 5 bases, the J end by 7 bases, with 8 bases between. The CDR3 consists of 12 residues. Germline V gives CDR1 SGHTA, CDR2 FQGTGA. The DNA of the CDR3 is TGTGCCAGCAGCGTCGGGGTCGGGGAGCTGTTTTTT. Amino acid sequence: CASSVGVGELFF.

This clone turned up a few times. The chain has TRBV18 and TRBJ2-5; possible D gene TRBD2, 6 bases. This CDR3 spans 14 amino acids. The V and J ends lost 6 bases and 1 base respectively, with 12 bases between them. CDR1 and CDR2 from the germline V gene are KGHSH and LQKENI. CDR3 in amino acids: CASSIRGGQETQYF. The CDR3 nucleotides are TGTGCCAGCTCCATACGGGGAGGCCAAGAGACCCAGTACTTC. Filled out from reference TRBV18 and TRBJ2-5, the complete variable domain reads NAGVMQNPRHLVRRRGQEARLRCSPMKGHSHVYWYRQLPEEGLKFMVYLQKENIIDESGMPKERFSAEFPKEGPSILRIQQVVRGDSAAYFCASSIRGGQETQYFGPGTRLLVL.